Reported below is one TCR beta chain. This sample was included in a study of blood T cell repertoires in COVID-19. The germline V gene encodes CDR1 MDHEN and CDR2 SYDVKM. This CDR3 has 13 amino acids. V was clipped by 7 bases and J by 7 bases, with 16 bases between them. The study recruited people aged roughly 18 to 100 years across roughly 25 US areas. Libraries were prepared by immunoSEQ multiplex PCR; TCRdb keeps only in-frame clonotypes and omits some of them. The sample lists 220,000 or so clones, just under 85% occurring once. The chain links TRBV28 to TRBJ1-2; the D is unclear. Sequenced sample: PBMCs or T cells enriched from blood (not recorded which). This clonotype was sampled from a woman between 35 and 50 years old with acute COVID-19. The CDR3, as DNA: TGTGCCAGCAACATTGGCAATACGGGTGGCTACACCTTC. Translating it yields CASNIGNTGGYTF.